What follows are 16 T cell receptor beta chains derived from one specimen sequenced in a study of shared clonotypes between healthy human individuals. The repertoire was sequenced with immunoSEQ multiplex PCR; TCRdb's copy has only in-frame clones and lacks some. In the table there are roughly 2.1 million clones, about 93% of which are singletons. Naive CD8 cells, CD45RO-negative and positively selected for CCR7, excluded terminally differentiated effector memory CD45RA+ cells. The sample consisted of naive CD8+ T cells from PBMCs. These receptor sequences come from a young man in good health. Some clones in this sample may be carry-over from other donors' samples.

The chain joins TRBV9 to TRBJ2-5; TRBD2 matches 7 bases. The germline V gene has CDR1 SGDLS and CDR2 YYNGEE. Trimming took 3 bases from V and 2 from J; bases not matched to a gene: 7. This CDR3 region has 15 residues. The CDR3 spells CASSERDYRQETQYF. The CDR3 DNA sequence: TGTGCCAGCAGCGAGAGGGACTACCGACAAGAGACCCAGTACTTC.

The chain couples TRBV18 to TRBJ2-1; D gene unclear. Trimming took 0 bases from V and 4 from J, leaving 13 bases between them. The CDR3 loop spans 16 amino acids. Germline CDR1 is KGHSH and CDR2 is LQKENI. The CDR3 is CASSPPVGLHYNEQFF. As DNA, the CDR3 is TGTGCCAGCTCACCACCGGTGGGTCTACATTACAATGAGCAGTTCTTC.

This clone was picked up one time. CDR3 sequence reads: CASRALASGNTIYF. The CDR3 bases are TGTGCCAGCAGGGCGCTGGCCTCTGGAAACACCATATATTTT. The chain recombines TRBV9 with TRBJ1-3; D unclear. The CDR3 spans 14 residues. Trimming took 5 bases from V and 0 from J, leaving 9 bases between them. Germline lookup yields CDR1 SGDLS and CDR2 YYNGEE.

V and J are TRBV29-1 and TRBJ1-5, with 7 bases that match TRBD1. The CDR3 runs to 15 residues. J was trimmed by 7 bases and V by 1 base; bases with no gene match: 10. CDR1 is SQVTM, CDR2 ANQGSEA, per germline. For the CDR3, the DNA is TGCAGCGTTGAAGGGGACAGCCAACCCCCCCAGCCCCAGCATTTT. Amino acids: CSVEGDSQPPQPQHF.

The chain has TRBV6-6 and TRBJ1-2; tentatively, D is TRBD1 (6 bases). The CDR3 extends over 14 amino acids. V lost 0 bases and J 3 bases, leaving 8 bases between the germline ends. Germline CDR1 MNHNY, CDR2 SVGAGI (reference sequence). This chain's CDR3 is CASSYSHRDYGYTF. The DNA for the CDR3 is TGTGCCAGCAGTTACTCTCACAGGGACTATGGCTACACCTTC.

This clone was recorded once. The J gene is TRBJ2-7, the V gene TRBV27; 8 bases match TRBD2. The V gene end was trimmed by 4 bases and the J gene end by 4 bases; junction bases not matched to a gene: 6. The CDR3 is made up of 14 amino acids. In germline, CDR1 is MNHEY, CDR2 SMNVEV (reference sequence). The CDR3 nucleotides read TGTGCCAGCAGTTCAAGCGGGAGTTGGTACGAGCAGTACTTC. Its protein is CASSSSGSWYEQYF.

The rearrangement joins TRBV2 to TRBJ2-3; possibly TRBD1 or TRBD2 for D (6 bases each). Germline CDR1 reads SNHLY; CDR2 reads FYNNEI. V was pared by 7 bases and J by 7 bases, with 15 bases between. The length of the CDR3 is 13 residues. CDR3: CASTGGEGYTQYF. CDR3 coding DNA: TGTGCCAGCACCGGGGGCGAGGGCTATACGCAGTATTTT. The full variable domain, in which reference TRBV2 and TRBJ2-3 provide the parts outside the CDR3, is EPEVTQTPSHQVTQMGQEVILRCVPISNHLYFYWYRQILGQKVEFLVSFYNNEISEKSEIFDDQFSVERPDGSNFTLKIRSTKLEDSAMYFCASTGGEGYTQYFGPGTRLTVL.

The genes are TRBV4-3 and TRBJ2-7; 14 nucleotides match TRBD2. This CDR3 is built from 18 residues. V shed 0 bases and J 7 bases; nucleotides not matched to a gene: 11. CDR1 and CDR2 from the germline V gene are LGHNA and YSLEER. CDR3 in DNA: TGCGCCAGCAGCCAAGATAGGCGGGGACTAGCGGGAGTCCGGGAGCAGTACTTC. Protein product: CASSQDRRGLAGVREQYF.

The J gene is TRBJ1-3, the V gene TRBV7-2; D perhaps matches TRBD1 (6 bases). Germline CDR1 SGHTA, CDR2 FQGNSA. The CDR3 contains 14 residues. V lost 5 bases and J lost 0, with 8 bases in between. The CDR3: CASSKQGSGNTIYF. DNA for the CDR3: TGTGCCAGCAGCAAACAGGGCTCTGGAAACACCATATATTTT.

This sequence joins TRBV10-2 and TRBJ1-5; perhaps TRBD1 as D (5 bases). Germline CDR1 WSHSY, CDR2 SAAADI. With 2 bases removed from V and 2 bases from J, the gap between germline ends came to 10 bases. The CDR3 length is 15 residues. CDR3 DNA sequence: TGCGCCAGCAGTGAGCCGGGGGGAGGCAATCAGCCCCAGCATTTT. This codes for CASSEPGGGNQPQHF.

The chain joins TRBV6-1 to TRBJ2-7, with D possibly matching TRBD1 (6 bases). Germline lookup yields CDR1 MNHNS and CDR2 SASEGT. The CDR3 has 14 amino acids. Trimming shortened V by 5 bases and J by 3 bases, and 14 bases separated the two germline ends. CDR3 sequence: CASSLQGSYYEQYF. CDR3 sequence (DNA): TGTGCCAGCAGTCTCCAGGGGTCTTACTACGAGCAGTACTTC.

V gene TRBV7-9 combines with J gene TRBJ2-4; TRBD1 matches at 8 bases. The CDR3 extends over 19 amino acids. J gave up 1 base and V 5 bases, and 16 bases lay outside the gene matches. Germline V CDR1 and CDR2: SEHNR, FQNEAQ (reference sequence). Here the CDR3 reads CASSNPTGVFGLAKNIQYF. The CDR3 nucleotides are TGTGCCAGCAGCAATCCGACAGGGGTATTTGGTTTGGCCAAAAACATTCAGTACTTC.

The table lists this clone with a count of one. The CDR3 DNA follows: TGTGCCAGCAGTTTATTCCGGCTCCCCGGAATGAACACTGAAGCTTTCTTT. Protein: CASSLFRLPGMNTEAFF. The chain has TRBV28 and TRBJ1-1, with D uncertain. The CDR3 covers 17 residues. V was clipped by 1 base and J by 0 bases, with 15 bases between them. Germline CDR1 MDHEN, CDR2 SYDVKM. Looking up the rest from reference TRBV28 and TRBJ1-1 gives the full variable domain: DVKVTQSSRYLVKRTGEKVFLECVQDMDHENMFWYRQDPGLGLRLIYFSYDVKMKEKGDIPEGYSVSREKKERFSLILESASTNQTSMYLCASSLFRLPGMNTEAFFGQGTRLTVV.

CDR3 sequence (DNA): TGTGCCAGCAGCTCCGGGACTAGCCAGTACGAGCAGTACTTC. This sequence encodes CASSSGTSQYEQYF. J is TRBJ2-7 and V is TRBV5-4; TRBD2 matches at 9 bases. Germline V lookup: CDR1 SGHNT, CDR2 YYREEE (reference sequence). V shed 3 bases and J 4 bases; nucleotides not matched to a gene: 5. The CDR3 totals 14 residues.

This chain connects TRBV14 to TRBJ2-7; TRBD1 agrees at 8 bases. This CDR3 is 16 amino acids long. Trimming at V came to 0 bases and at J to 3 bases, leaving 7 bases not matched to a gene. Germline-derived CDR1 and CDR2 are SGHDN and FVKESK. CDR3 in amino acids: CASSQDVRTGYYEQYF. The CDR3 DNA follows: TGTGCCAGCAGCCAAGATGTACGGACAGGGTACTACGAGCAGTACTTC.

The J gene is TRBJ2-5, the V gene TRBV19, with D possibly matching TRBD1 (6 bases). The ends were cut back, 4 bases at V and 3 bases at J, with 12 bases in the middle. This CDR3 region has 14 residues. From germline, CDR1 is LNHDA and CDR2 SQIVND (reference sequence). Written as DNA, the CDR3 is TGTGCCAGTAGTAACCTGGACAGCAAAGAGACCCAGTACTTC. Translating gives CASSNLDSKETQYF. Full variable domain (rest looked up from reference TRBV19 and TRBJ2-5): DGGITQSPKYLFRKEGQNVTLSCEQNLNHDAMYWYRQDPGQGLRLIYYSQIVNDFQKGDIAEGYSVSREKKESFPLTVTSAQKNPTAFYLCASSNLDSKETQYFGPGTRLLVL.